One and the same sample provided the 32 T cell receptor beta chains below, sequenced in a study of T cell responses to AZD1222 COVID-19 vaccine. The method was immunoSEQ multiplex PCR; TCRdb's version includes in-frame clones alone and lacks a portion of them. The sample has roughly 100,000 clones; approximately 89% are singletons. The sample was peripheral blood, taken on day 0 of AZD1222 vaccination. The receptors were gathered from an adult in good health.

This clone appeared a single time. The chain uses TRBV5-1 and TRBJ2-7; 8 bases agree with TRBD2. With 2 bases clipped from V and 3 bases from J, the junction kept 7 bases outside the gene matches. CDR1 SGHRS and CDR2 YFSETQ come from the germline V gene. This CDR3 spans 15 amino acids. Written as DNA, the CDR3 is TGCGCCAGCAGCTTAGGTACTAGCGGACTCTACGAGCAGTACTTC. As protein: CASSLGTSGLYEQYF.

The chain has TRBV5-4 and TRBJ2-7; D not certain. Trimming stripped 4 bases from V and 1 base from J, with 9 bases between. CDR1 and CDR2 (germline): SGHNT, YYREEE (reference sequence). The CDR3 covers 13 residues. CDR3 DNA sequence: TGTGCCAGCAGCCCGGACCGTTCCTACGAGCAGTACTTC. Translating gives CASSPDRSYEQYF.

About this clone itself: Other DNA sequences of this sample code for an identical CDR3. The V and J genes are TRBV11-3 and TRBJ1-1; D remains unclear. The germline V gene encodes CDR1 SGHNT and CDR2 YENEEA. V shed 1 base and J shed 2 bases, with 8 bases lying between them. There are 14 residues in the CDR3. Written as DNA, the CDR3 is TGTGCCAGCAGCTTAGGCAGAGGAAACACTGAAGCTTTCTTT. Translating gives CASSLGRGNTEAFF.

This chain uses TRBV10-1 with TRBJ1-4; D not certain. V was pared by 7 bases and J by 4 bases, with 13 bases between. The CDR3 contains 14 residues. Germline CDR1 reads WNHNN; CDR2 reads SYGVQD (reference sequence). As DNA, the CDR3 is TGCGCCAGCAACCCCGCGGGTTTTAATGAAAAACTGTTTTTT. It codes for CASNPAGFNEKLFF.

The chain joins TRBV2 to TRBJ2-3; 7 bases agree with TRBD2. Trimming at V came to 11 bases and at J to 0 bases, leaving 8 bases not matched to a gene. This CDR3 is 14 amino acids long. The V gene's germline CDR1 is SNHLY and CDR2 FYNNEI. In nucleotides, the CDR3 is TGTGCCGTCTTAGCGGGTGGGAGCACAGATACGCAGTATTTT. The encoded protein is CAVLAGGSTDTQYF.

This clone is a singleton in its sample. The chain combines TRBV5-5 with TRBJ1-2, with a tentative D call TRBD1 (6 bases). This CDR3 is 14 amino acids long. V lost 0 bases and J 3 bases, leaving 9 bases between the germline ends. Germline CDR1 is SGHKS and CDR2 is YYEKEE (reference sequence). The CDR3 bases are TGTGCCAGCAGCTTGGCCCCAGGGGACTATGGCTACACCTTC. Translating it yields CASSLAPGDYGYTF.

V usage is TRBV10-3 and J usage is TRBJ2-7, with 7 bases that match TRBD1. V was clipped by 4 bases and J by 6 bases; unmatched bases: 12. The CDR3 is 15 residues long. Looked up from germline, CDR1 is ENHRY and CDR2 is SYGVKD. The CDR3: CAISVGGQTQGEQYF. The DNA for the CDR3 is TGTGCCATCAGTGTAGGGGGCCAGACCCAGGGCGAGCAGTACTTC.

J is TRBJ1-1 and V is TRBV2, with TRBD1 as a possible D gene (5 bases). V was clipped by 3 bases and J by 8 bases, with 10 bases between them. This CDR3 contains 12 residues. Germline V gene sequence: CDR1 SNHLY, CDR2 FYNNEI. DNA for the CDR3: TGTGCCAGCAGTGAGAGCAGGGCAGAAGCTTTCTTT. This translates into CASSESRAEAFF. Full variable domain (missing parts from reference TRBV2 and TRBJ1-1): EPEVTQTPSHQVTQMGQEVILRCVPISNHLYFYWYRQILGQKVEFLVSFYNNEISEKSEIFDDQFSVERPDGSNFTLKIRSTKLEDSAMYFCASSESRAEAFFGQGTRLTVV.

The chain links TRBV4-1 to TRBJ2-5; 11 bases are shared with TRBD1. Germline V gene lookup returns CDR1 MGHRA and CDR2 YSYEKL. There are 16 residues in the CDR3. J gave up 4 bases and V 2 bases, and 6 bases lay outside the gene matches. CDR3 region: CASSQPRGTGGETQYF. The CDR3 DNA reads TGCGCCAGCAGCCAACCTCGCGGGACAGGGGGAGAGACCCAGTACTTC.

The rearrangement joins TRBV15 to TRBJ2-5; 11 bases agree with TRBD1. Germline-derived CDR1 and CDR2 are LNHNV and YYDKDF (reference sequence). The V and J ends lost 1 base and 5 bases, in that order; junction bases with no gene match: 6. The CDR3 length is 16 residues. CDR3 sequence: CATSRAGQGAMETQYF. CDR3 in DNA: TGTGCCACCAGCAGAGCCGGACAGGGGGCAATGGAGACCCAGTACTTC. The variable domain in full, completed from reference TRBV15 and TRBJ2-5, reads DAMVIQNPRYQVTQFGKPVTLSCSQTLNHNVMYWYQQKSSQAPKLLFHYYDKDFNNEADTPDNFQSRRPNTSFCFLDIRSPGLGDTAMYLCATSRAGQGAMETQYFGPGTRLLVL.

This clone was recorded only once. The rearrangement uses TRBV2 and TRBJ1-2, with D hard to call. Per germline, CDR1 SNHLY and CDR2 FYNNEI. V was pared by 2 bases and J by 7 bases, with 8 bases between. This CDR3 is 12 amino acids long. The CDR3 is CASSEMTLGYTF. CDR3 bases: TGTGCCAGCAGTGAAATGACACTTGGCTACACCTTC.

This clone was seen a single time. V is TRBV2 and J is TRBJ1-5; a weak D match, TRBD1 (5 bases). The CDR3 is made up of 16 amino acids. Germline V gives CDR1 SNHLY, CDR2 FYNNEI. The V end lost 1 base, the J end lost 3 bases, and 13 bases lay between the germline ends. The DNA of the CDR3 is TGTGCCAGCAGTGAAGGGGGGGTGCTTGACAATCAGCCCCAGCATTTT. Its translation is CASSEGGVLDNQPQHF.

This clone was recorded only once. V gene TRBV27 combines with J gene TRBJ2-1; D ambiguous. Germline CDR1 and CDR2: MNHEY and SMNVEV (reference sequence). V lost 7 bases and J lost 4, with 20 bases in between. The CDR3 has 16 amino acids. The CDR3 loop is CASTRSSGYLYNEQFF. Written as DNA, the CDR3 is TGTGCCAGCACGCGTTCGTCGGGCTACTTATACAATGAGCAGTTCTTC.

The CDR3 loop reads CASSAGTRDEQYF. The CDR3 DNA is TGTGCCAGCAGCGCCGGGACACGGGACGAGCAGTACTTC. The gene calls are TRBV5-6 and TRBJ2-7, with TRBD1 as a possible D gene (6 bases). The germline CDR1 and CDR2 sequences are SGHDT and YYEEEE. The CDR3 contains 13 residues. Trimming shortened V by 4 bases and J by 5 bases, and 13 bases separated the two germline ends.

The chain joins TRBV6-2 or TRBV6-3 to TRBJ1-1; D unclear. V lost 2 bases and J lost 1, with 14 bases in between. CDR1 and CDR2 from the germline V gene are MNHEY and SVGEGT. This CDR3 spans 16 amino acids. The CDR3, as DNA: TGTGCCAGCAGTTACCCGCAACTCGTTAAGAACACTGAAGCTTTCTTT. This translates into CASSYPQLVKNTEAFF.

V is TRBV10-3 and J is TRBJ2-6; no reliable D call. CDR1 and CDR2 (germline): ENHRY, SYGVKD. Between the trimmed V and J ends, which lost 3 bases and 0 bases, there was a span of 12 bases. The length of the CDR3 is 17 residues. The CDR3 protein is CAISDSSRVSGANVLTF. As DNA, the CDR3 is TGTGCCATCAGTGATTCCAGTCGAGTCTCTGGGGCCAACGTCCTGACTTTC.

This clone was recorded a few times. V and J are TRBV28 and TRBJ1-4, with D possibly TRBD1 on 5 matching bases. V was cut by 6 bases and J by 8 bases, with 13 bases left in between. This CDR3 spans 13 amino acids. Germline CDR1 reads MDHEN; CDR2 reads SYDVKM. The CDR3 here is CASRYRGEEKLFF. CDR3 coding DNA: TGTGCCAGCAGATATAGGGGAGAGGAAAAACTGTTTTTT.

The gene calls are TRBV4-1 and TRBJ1-4; the D is unclear. This CDR3 spans 15 amino acids. The ends were cut back, 0 bases at V and 5 bases at J, with 10 bases in the middle. From germline, CDR1 is MGHRA and CDR2 YSYEKL. The CDR3 nucleotides are TGCGCCAGCAGCCAAGATTTTTCCAGAAATGAAAAACTGTTTTTT. It yields the protein CASSQDFSRNEKLFF.

This rearrangement joins TRBV6-2 or TRBV6-3 to TRBJ2-1; no definite D call. This CDR3 comprises 14 residues. The germline gives CDR1 MNHEY, CDR2 SVGEGT. V lost 4 bases and J lost 1, with 8 bases in between. CDR3 residues: CASSSGQSYNEQFF. The CDR3 nucleotides read TGTGCCAGCAGTTCGGGCCAGTCCTACAATGAGCAGTTCTTC.

The V call is TRBV10-3, the J call TRBJ2-1; 8 nucleotides line up with TRBD2. The CDR3 runs to 13 residues. Germline CDR1 is ENHRY and CDR2 is SYGVKD. With 5 bases clipped from V and 8 bases from J, the junction kept 5 bases outside the gene matches. CDR3 sequence: CAISREGHYEQFF. The CDR3 bases are TGTGCCATCAGTCGGGAGGGCCACTATGAGCAGTTCTTC.

This chain links TRBV4-3 with TRBJ2-5, with D unclear. Germline CDR1 LGHNA, CDR2 YSLEER. Trimming shortened V by 0 bases and J by 7 bases, and 6 bases separated the two germline ends. This CDR3 is built from 12 residues. The DNA for the CDR3 is TGCGCCAGCAGCCAAGACAGAGGGACCCAGTACTTC. This encodes CASSQDRGTQYF.

The chain employs TRBV12-3 or TRBV12-4 and TRBJ2-1; D is perhaps TRBD1 (5 bases). V dropped 1 base and J dropped 12 bases, with 7 bases sitting between them. This CDR3 region has 11 residues. The CDR3 here is CASSLGRGQFF. The CDR3 DNA follows: TGTGCCAGCAGTTTAGGAAGGGGGCAGTTCTTC.

This clone was recorded once. J is TRBJ2-7 and V is TRBV11-2; TRBD2 matches at 13 bases. The CDR3 length is 14 residues. V shed 5 bases, J shed 4 bases, and the junction held 2 bases outside the gene matches. Germline V lookup: CDR1 SGHAT, CDR2 FQNNGV. Here the CDR3 reads CASSPGLAGYEQYF. The CDR3 coding sequence is TGTGCCAGCAGCCCGGGACTAGCGGGATACGAGCAGTACTTC.

The chain links TRBV6-5 to TRBJ1-6, with 9 bases that match TRBD1. CDR1 is MNHEY, CDR2 SVGAGI, per germline. J lost 10 bases, V lost 6 bases, and 7 bases had no gene match. The CDR3 runs 14 residues. CDR3 loop: CASRAGTGNSPLHF. CDR3 DNA: TGTGCCAGCAGAGCCGGGACAGGGAACTCACCCCTCCACTTT.

V gene TRBV9 combines with J gene TRBJ1-6; 9 bases are shared with TRBD1. Unmatched junction bases numbered 5, after V lost 3 bases and J lost 7 bases. This CDR3 has 15 residues. CDR1 and CDR2 from the germline V gene are SGDLS and YYNGEE. CDR3 amino acids: CASSETQGANSPLHF. The CDR3 nucleotides read TGTGCCAGCAGCGAAACACAGGGGGCCAATTCACCCCTCCACTTT.

The V call is TRBV11-2, the J call TRBJ1-2, with D perhaps matching TRBD1 (5 bases). The germline V gene has CDR1 SGHAT and CDR2 FQNNGV. There are 13 residues in the CDR3. Trimming pared 8 bases from V and 4 bases from J, leaving 14 bases between. CDR3 residues: CASGDRISYGYTF. The CDR3 DNA reads as TGTGCCAGCGGAGACAGAATTAGCTATGGCTACACCTTC.

V is TRBV18 and J is TRBJ1-4; D gene unclear. The V and J ends lost 0 bases and 8 bases respectively, with 7 bases between them. Germline CDR1 KGHSH, CDR2 LQKENI. This CDR3 comprises 13 residues. For the CDR3, the DNA is TGTGCCAGCTCACCACCAGACCGGGAAAAACTGTTTTTT. This translates into CASSPPDREKLFF.

Remarks on this clone: No DNA is shown, since the ends of the CDR3 on it are uncertain; the CDR3 is the one TCRdb lists. The chain carries TRBV11-3 and TRBJ1-2; the D segment call TRBD1 is taken from the table without a DNA check. Germline lookup yields CDR1 SGHNT and CDR2 YENEEA. 13 amino acids form the CDR3, both terminal residues included. The CDR3 spells CASSSTPSVGYTF.

The rearrangement joins TRBV7-9 to TRBJ2-1; D unclear. Trimming stripped 4 bases from V and 3 bases from J, with 13 bases between. Looked up from germline, CDR1 is SEHNR and CDR2 is FQNEAQ (reference sequence). The CDR3 loop spans 15 amino acids. CDR3 bases: TGTGCCAGCAGCTCCAGTTCCCCGTTCTACAATGAGCAGTTCTTC. It codes for CASSSSSPFYNEQFF.

This sequence joins TRBV10-3 and TRBJ2-3; 9 bases are a match to TRBD1. With V trimmed by 6 bases and J by 4 bases, 11 bases remained unmatched. The CDR3 has 16 amino acids. In germline, CDR1 is ENHRY, CDR2 SYGVKD. In nucleotides, the CDR3 is TGTGCCATCAGACCTAGGACAGGGGATGGTGCAGATACGCAGTATTTT. Translated: CAIRPRTGDGADTQYF.

The chain is built from TRBV11-1 and TRBJ2-4; D tentatively fits TRBD1 or TRBD2 (6 bases each). CDR3 length equals 15 residues. The V end was cut by 4 bases, the J end by 6 bases, with 16 bases between. Germline V gene sequence: CDR1 SGHAT, CDR2 FQDESV (reference sequence). Written as DNA, the CDR3 is TGTGCCAGCAGCTCGTTGGGAGAGGGGGGAAACATTCAGTACTTC. Translated, it gives CASSSLGEGGNIQYF.

The J gene is TRBJ1-1, the V gene TRBV28; D ambiguous. CDR1 and CDR2 (germline): MDHEN, SYDVKM. Deletions cut 7 bases from V and 11 bases from J, with 14 bases between. The CDR3 contains 11 residues. The CDR3 DNA follows: TGTGCCAGCACTAAACAAGCTGCGGCTTTCTTT. Translated, it gives CASTKQAAAFF. Full variable domain (missing parts from reference TRBV28 and TRBJ1-1): DVKVTQSSRYLVKRTGEKVFLECVQDMDHENMFWYRQDPGLGLRLIYFSYDVKMKEKGDIPEGYSVSREKKERFSLILESASTNQTSMYLCASTKQAAAFFGQGTRLTVV.